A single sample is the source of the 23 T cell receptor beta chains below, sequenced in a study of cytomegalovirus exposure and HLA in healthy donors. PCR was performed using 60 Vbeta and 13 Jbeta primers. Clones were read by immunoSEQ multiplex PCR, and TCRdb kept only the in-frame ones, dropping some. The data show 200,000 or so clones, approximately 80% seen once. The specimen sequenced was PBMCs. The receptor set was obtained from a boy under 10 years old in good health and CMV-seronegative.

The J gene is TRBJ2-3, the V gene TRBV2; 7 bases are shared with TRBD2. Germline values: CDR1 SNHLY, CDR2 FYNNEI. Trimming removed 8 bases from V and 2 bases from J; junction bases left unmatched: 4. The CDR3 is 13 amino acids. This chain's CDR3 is CASGGVNTDTQYF. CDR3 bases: TGTGCCAGCGGGGGGGTAAACACAGATACGCAGTATTTT.

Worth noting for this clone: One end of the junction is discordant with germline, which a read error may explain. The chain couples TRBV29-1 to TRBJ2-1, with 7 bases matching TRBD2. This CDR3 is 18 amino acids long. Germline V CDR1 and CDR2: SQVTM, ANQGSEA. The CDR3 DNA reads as TGCAGCGTTGAGTGGTGGGAGGGCCTGTCGAGTTCCTACAATGGGCAGTTCTTC. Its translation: CSVEWWEGLSSSYNGQFF.

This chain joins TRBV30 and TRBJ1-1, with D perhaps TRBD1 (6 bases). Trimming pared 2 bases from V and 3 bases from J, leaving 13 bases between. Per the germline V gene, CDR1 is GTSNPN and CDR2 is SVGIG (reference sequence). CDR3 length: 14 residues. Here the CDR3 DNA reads TGTGCCTGGAGTCTGGGGGCAGGGGACACTGAAGCTTTCTTT. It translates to CAWSLGAGDTEAFF.

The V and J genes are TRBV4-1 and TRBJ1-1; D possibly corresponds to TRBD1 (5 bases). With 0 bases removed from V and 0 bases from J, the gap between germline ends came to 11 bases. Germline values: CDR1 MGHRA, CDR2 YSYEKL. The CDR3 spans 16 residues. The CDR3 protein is CASSQEGAGVNTEAFF. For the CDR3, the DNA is TGCGCCAGCAGCCAAGAAGGGGCGGGGGTGAACACTGAAGCTTTCTTT.

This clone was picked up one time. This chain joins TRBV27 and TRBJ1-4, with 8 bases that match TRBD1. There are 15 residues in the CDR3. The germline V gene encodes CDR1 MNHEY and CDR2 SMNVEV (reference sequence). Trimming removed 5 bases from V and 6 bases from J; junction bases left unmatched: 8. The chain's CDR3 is CASSNRQGSDEKLFF. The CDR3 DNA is TGTGCCAGCAGTAATCGACAGGGGTCGGATGAAAAACTGTTTTTT.

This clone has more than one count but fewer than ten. The CDR3 DNA is TGTGCCAGCAGTGACAGGGCTTCCTACGAGCAGTACTTC. Translated, it gives CASSDRASYEQYF. The rearrangement joins TRBV6-1 to TRBJ2-7, with D perhaps matching TRBD1 (5 bases). V was cut by 3 bases and J by 1 base, with 7 bases left in between. The germline gives CDR1 MNHNS, CDR2 SASEGT. The CDR3 has 13 amino acids.

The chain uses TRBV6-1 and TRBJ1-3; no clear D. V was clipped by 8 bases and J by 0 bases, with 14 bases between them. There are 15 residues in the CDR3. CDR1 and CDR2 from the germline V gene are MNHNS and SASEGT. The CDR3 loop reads CASGTWAFSGNTIYF. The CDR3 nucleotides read TGTGCCAGCGGAACCTGGGCCTTCTCTGGAAACACCATATATTTT.

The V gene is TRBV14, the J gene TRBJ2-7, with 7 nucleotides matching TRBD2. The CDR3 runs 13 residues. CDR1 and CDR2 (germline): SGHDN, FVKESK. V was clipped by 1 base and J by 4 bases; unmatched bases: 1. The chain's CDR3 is CASSQVAGYEQYF. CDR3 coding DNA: TGTGCCAGCAGCCAAGTAGCGGGTTACGAGCAGTACTTC.

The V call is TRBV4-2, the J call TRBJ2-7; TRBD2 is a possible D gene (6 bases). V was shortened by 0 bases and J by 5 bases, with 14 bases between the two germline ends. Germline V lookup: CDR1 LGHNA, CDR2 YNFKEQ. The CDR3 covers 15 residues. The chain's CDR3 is CASSQELASGDEQYF. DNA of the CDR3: TGTGCCAGCAGCCAAGAACTAGCCTCGGGAGACGAGCAGTACTTC.

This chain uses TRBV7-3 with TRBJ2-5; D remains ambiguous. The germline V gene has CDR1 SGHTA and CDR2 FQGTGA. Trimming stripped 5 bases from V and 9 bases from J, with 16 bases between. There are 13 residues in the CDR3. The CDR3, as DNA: TGTGCCAGCAGCCCCGACTCGTCCCTGCCCCAGTACTTC. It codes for CASSPDSSLPQYF.

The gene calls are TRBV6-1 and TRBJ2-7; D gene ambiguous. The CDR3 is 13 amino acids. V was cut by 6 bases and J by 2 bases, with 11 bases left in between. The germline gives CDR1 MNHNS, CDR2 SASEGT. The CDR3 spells CASRATGAYEQYF. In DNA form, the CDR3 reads TGTGCCAGCAGGGCGACGGGTGCCTACGAGCAGTACTTC.

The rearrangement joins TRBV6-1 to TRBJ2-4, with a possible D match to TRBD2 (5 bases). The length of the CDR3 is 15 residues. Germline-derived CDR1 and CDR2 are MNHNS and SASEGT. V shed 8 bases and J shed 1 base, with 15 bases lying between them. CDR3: CASAGLHRAKNIQYF. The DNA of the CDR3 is TGTGCCAGCGCGGGCCTCCATCGGGCCAAAAACATTCAGTACTTC.

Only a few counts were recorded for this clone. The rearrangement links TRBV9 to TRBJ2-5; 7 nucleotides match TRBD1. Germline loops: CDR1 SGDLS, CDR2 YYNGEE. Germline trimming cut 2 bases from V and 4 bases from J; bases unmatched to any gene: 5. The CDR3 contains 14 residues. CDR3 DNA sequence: TGTGCCAGCAGCGTTAGGGGGCCCGGAGAGACCCAGTACTTC. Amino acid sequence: CASSVRGPGETQYF.

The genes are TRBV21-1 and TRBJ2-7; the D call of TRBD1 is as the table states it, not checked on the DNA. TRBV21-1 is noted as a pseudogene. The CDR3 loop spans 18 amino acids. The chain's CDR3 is CASSKARAPGTGGFYLYF. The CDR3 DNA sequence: TGTGCCAGCAGCAAAGCAAGGGCCCCGGGGACAGGGGGTTTTTATCTGTACTTC.

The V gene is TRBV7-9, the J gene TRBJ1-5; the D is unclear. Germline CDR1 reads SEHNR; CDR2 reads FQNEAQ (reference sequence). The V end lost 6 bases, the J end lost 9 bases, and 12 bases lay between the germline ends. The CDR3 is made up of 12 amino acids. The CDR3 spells CASSKGRGPQHF. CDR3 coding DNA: TGTGCCAGCAGTAAAGGGAGAGGGCCCCAGCATTTT.

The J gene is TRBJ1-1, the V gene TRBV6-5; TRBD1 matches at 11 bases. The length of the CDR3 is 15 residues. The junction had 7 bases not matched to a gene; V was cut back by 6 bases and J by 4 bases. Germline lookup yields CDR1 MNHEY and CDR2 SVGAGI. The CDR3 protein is CASRRTGGRSTEAFF. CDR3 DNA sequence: TGTGCCAGCAGGCGGACAGGGGGCCGGAGCACTGAAGCTTTCTTT.

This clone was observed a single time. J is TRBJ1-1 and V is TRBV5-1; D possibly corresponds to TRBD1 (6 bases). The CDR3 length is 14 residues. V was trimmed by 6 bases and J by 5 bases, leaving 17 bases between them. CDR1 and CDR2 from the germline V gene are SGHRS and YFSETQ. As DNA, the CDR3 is TGCGCCAGCAACTCTCTCCAGGGGAGTACTGAAGCTTTCTTT. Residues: CASNSLQGSTEAFF.

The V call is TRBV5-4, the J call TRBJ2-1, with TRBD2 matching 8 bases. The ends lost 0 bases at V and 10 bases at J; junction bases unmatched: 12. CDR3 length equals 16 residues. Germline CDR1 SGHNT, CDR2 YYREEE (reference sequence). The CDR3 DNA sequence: TGTGCCAGCAGCTTGGATTCGGCGGGGGGAACGGGAGAGCAGTTCTTC. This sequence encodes CASSLDSAGGTGEQFF.

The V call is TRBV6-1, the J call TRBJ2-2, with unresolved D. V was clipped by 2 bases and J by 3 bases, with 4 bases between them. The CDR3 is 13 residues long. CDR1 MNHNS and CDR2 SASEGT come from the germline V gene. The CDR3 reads CASSERDTGELFF. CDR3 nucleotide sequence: TGTGCCAGCAGTGAACGGGACACCGGGGAGCTGTTTTTT.

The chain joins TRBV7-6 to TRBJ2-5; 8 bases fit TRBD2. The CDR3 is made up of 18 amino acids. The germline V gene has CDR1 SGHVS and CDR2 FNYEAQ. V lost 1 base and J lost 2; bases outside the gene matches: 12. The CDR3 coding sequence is TGTGCCAGCAGCTTAGAGGGAGGGAGACTAGCGTTTCAAGAGACCCAGTACTTC. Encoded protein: CASSLEGGRLAFQETQYF.

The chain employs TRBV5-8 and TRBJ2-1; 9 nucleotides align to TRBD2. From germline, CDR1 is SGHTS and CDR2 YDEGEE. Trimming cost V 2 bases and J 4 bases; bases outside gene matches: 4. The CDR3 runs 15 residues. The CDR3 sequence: CASSLPAGGYNEQFF. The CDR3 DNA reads TGTGCCAGCAGCTTACCAGCGGGAGGTTACAATGAGCAGTTCTTC.

The CDR3 loop reads CASSLKDRVYEQYF. CDR3 in DNA: TGTGCCAGCAGTTTAAAAGACAGGGTCTACGAGCAGTACTTC. The rearrangement uses TRBV27 and TRBJ2-5; TRBD1 matches at 7 bases. Gene TRBJ2-7 matches the end of the DNA better, so the J call may be wrong. Germline V gives CDR1 MNHEY, CDR2 SMNVEV (reference sequence). This CDR3 spans 14 amino acids.

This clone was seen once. This CDR3 reads CASHPTNTQYF. Written as DNA, the CDR3 is TGTGCCAGCCACCCGACAAATACGCAGTATTTT. The J gene is TRBJ2-3, the V gene TRBV6-1, with D uncertain. The CDR3 sequence is 11 residues long. Germline V gene sequence: CDR1 MNHNS, CDR2 SASEGT. The germline V and J ends were trimmed by 8 bases and 7 bases, with 10 bases remaining between them.